This T cell receptor beta chain was sequenced during a study of cytomegalovirus exposure and HLA in healthy donors. Details on this clone: The antigen is not known.

The primer mix had 60 Vbeta and 13 Jbeta primers. Some clones are missing from TCRdb's copy, which holds only in-frame ones; the method was immunoSEQ multiplex PCR. Here the sample table reports 90,000 to 130,000 clones. Trimming took 1 base from V and 0 from J; bases not matched to a gene: 17. CDR1 is GTSNPN and CDR2 is SVGIG in the germline V gene (reference sequence). The CDR3 totals 20 residues. Study conclusions and caveats: A later analysis linked a missense DCLRE1C variant to TCR beta V- and J-gene trimming.

The chain has TRBV30 and TRBJ2-2; 7 bases map to TRBD1. The receptor comes from a man aged 25-45 years in good health and CMV-seronegative. Sequenced sample: PBMCs. Here the CDR3 reads CAWSGDHRGRGEANTGELFF. CDR3 nucleotides: TGTGCCTGGAGTGGGGACCACAGGGGCCGCGGCGAAGCGAACACCGGGGAGCTGTTTTTT.